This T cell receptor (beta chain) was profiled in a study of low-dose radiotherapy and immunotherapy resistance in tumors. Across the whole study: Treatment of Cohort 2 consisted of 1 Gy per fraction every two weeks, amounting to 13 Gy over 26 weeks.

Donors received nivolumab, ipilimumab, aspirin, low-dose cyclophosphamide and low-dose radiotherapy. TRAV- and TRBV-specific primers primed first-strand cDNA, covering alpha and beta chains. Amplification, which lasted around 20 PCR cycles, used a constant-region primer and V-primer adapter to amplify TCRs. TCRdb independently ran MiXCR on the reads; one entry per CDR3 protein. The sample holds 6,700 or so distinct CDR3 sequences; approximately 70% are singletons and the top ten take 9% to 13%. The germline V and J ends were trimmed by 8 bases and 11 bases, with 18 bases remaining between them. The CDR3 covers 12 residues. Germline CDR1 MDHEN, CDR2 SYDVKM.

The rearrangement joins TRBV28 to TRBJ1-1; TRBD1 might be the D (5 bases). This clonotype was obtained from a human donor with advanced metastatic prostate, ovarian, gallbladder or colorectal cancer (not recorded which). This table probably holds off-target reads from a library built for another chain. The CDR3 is CASLTWGSQAFF. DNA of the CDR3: TGTGCCAGCCTGACATGGGGCTCTCAGGCTTTCTTT.